This is a list of T cell receptor beta chains from one sample in a study of control samples from healthy donors and cancer patients. Assay used: immunoSEQ multiplex PCR; TCRdb lists only in-frame clones, some missing. The profile shows some 150,000 clones, roughly 94% of them singletons. The specimen was PBMCs. The receptors come from a man between 60 and 75 years old with colorectal cancer. CDR3s include the opening cysteine and the closing phenylalanine or tryptophan. Each record gives: D gene, clone size, V gene, J gene, CDR3 DNA, CDR3 protein. A D gene is named only where the DNA matches it firmly. Clone size appears in some rows only: once, few, many, or a class for an expanded clone.

TRBD1,.,TRBV6-6,TRBJ2-1,TGTGCCAGCTCCTCCGGGACAGGGGGCGAGGAGCAGTTCTTC,CASSSGTGGEEQFF
.,.,TRBV28,TRBJ1-6,TGTGCCAGCAGTTTACGATCAGGGAGCTCCTATAATTCACCCCTCCACTTT,CASSLRSGSSYNSPLHF
.,once,TRBV27,TRBJ2-7,TGTGCCAGCGGTCTGGTCCCGGGTGGGGGCGAGCAGTACTTC,CASGLVPGGGEQYF
.,once,TRBV6-5,TRBJ1-5,TGTGCCAGCAGTTACGCAATGACGGGGGATCAGCCCCAGCATTTT,CASSYAMTGDQPQHF
.,once,TRBV7-9,TRBJ1-1,TGTGCCAGCAGCTTCGGACAGATTGAAGCTTTCTTT,CASSFGQIEAFF
.,.,TRBV2,TRBJ1-1,TGTGCCAGCAGTGACGGCAGGGTAGGCACTGAAGCTTTCTTT,CASSDGRVGTEAFF
TRBD1,.,TRBV7-9,TRBJ1-2,TGTGCCAGCAGCTCGGGACAGGGGGCGCTTGGCTATGGCTACACCTTC,CASSSGQGALGYGYTF
.,.,TRBV4-2,TRBJ1-1,TGTGCCAGCAGCCAAGCAGGCGGTACAGCGAACACTGAAGCTTTCTTT,CASSQAGGTANTEAFF
TRBD1,.,TRBV7-9,TRBJ1-4,TGTGCCAGCAGCTTGGGGACAGGGGTCGGCGAAAAACTGTTTTTT,CASSLGTGVGEKLFF
.,.,TRBV19,TRBJ1-1,TGTGCCAGTAGTGCGATGGGGCTGGAGGCTGAAGCTTTCTTT,CASSAMGLEAEAFF
.,.,TRBV9,TRBJ2-2,TGTGCCAGCAGCGTGATCGACACCGGGGAGCTGTTTTTT,CASSVIDTGELFF
TRBD1,.,TRBV9,TRBJ1-2,TGTGCCAGCAGCGTCGATCCGGGACAGGACAACTATGGCTACACCTTC,CASSVDPGQDNYGYTF
TRBD1,.,TRBV19,TRBJ1-3,TGTGCCAGTAGCGCCAACGGAGGACAGGGTTTTGGAAACACCATATATTTT,CASSANGGQGFGNTIYF
TRBD1,.,TRBV12-3/TRBV12-4,TRBJ1-2,TGTGCCAGCAGTCCGGACAGGGAAATTCGGACCTTC,CASSPDREIRTF
.,once,TRBV5-1,TRBJ2-7,TGCGCCAGCAGCCCTGATTTGACAGGCCCCTACGAGCAGTACTTC,CASSPDLTGPYEQYF
.,.,TRBV4-1,TRBJ1-1,TGCGCCAGCAGCCGCCGGACGGATACTAACACTGAAGCTTTCTTT,CASSRRTDTNTEAFF
.,.,TRBV6-5,TRBJ2-7,TGTGCCAGCAGTTACTTCGACGGAACCTACGAGCAGTACTTC,CASSYFDGTYEQYF
TRBD1,once,TRBV6-6,TRBJ2-7,TGTGCCAGCAGATCAGGGGGCTCCTACGAGCAGTACTTC,CASRSGGSYEQYF
TRBD1,.,TRBV19,TRBJ1-2,TGTGCCAGTACACCAGGGGGCGACTATGGCTACACCTTC,CASTPGGDYGYTF
.,.,TRBV2,TRBJ1-4,TGTGCCAGCAGTGAAGGGGCGCTTAATGAAAAACTGTTTTTT,CASSEGALNEKLFF
.,once,TRBV5-5,TRBJ2-6,TGTGCCAGCAGCTTGGAGGCAGGGGCAACCTCTGGGGCCAACGTCCTGACTTTC,CASSLEAGATSGANVLTF
.,.,TRBV2,TRBJ1-1,TGTGCCAGCAGTGCTCGGCAGGTGAACACTGAAGCTTTCTTT,CASSARQVNTEAFF
.,.,TRBV4-1,TRBJ1-6,TGCGCCAGCAGCCTGGTAAATTCACCCCTCCACTTT,CASSLVNSPLHF
.,.,TRBV15,TRBJ1-1,TGTGCCACCAGCAGAGTTGTAGGGACTGAAGCTTTCTTT,CATSRVVGTEAFF